What follows are 18 T cell receptor beta chains derived from one specimen sequenced in a study of shared clonotypes between healthy human individuals. The table came from immunoSEQ multiplex PCR; TCRdb's copy has only in-frame clones and leaves some out. This sample has about 2.1 million clones; about 94% occur once, and the top ten carry around 1.8%. CD45RO-negative cells were positively selected for CCR7, leaving out terminally differentiated effector memory CD45RA+ cells. Sequenced input: naive CD8+ T cells from PBMCs. All receptors derive from a man younger than 30 in good health. Some clones in this sample may be carry-over from other donors' samples.

The chain is built from TRBV10-3 and TRBJ2-1; D is ambiguous. The CDR3 totals 16 residues. The germline gives CDR1 ENHRY, CDR2 SYGVKD. The ends were cut back, 9 bases at V and 1 base at J, with 19 bases in the middle. The CDR3 sequence is CAILDPLSESYNEQFF. For the CDR3, the DNA is TGTGCCATTCTAGACCCACTAAGTGAATCCTACAATGAGCAGTTCTTC.

The chain has TRBV11-1 and TRBJ2-1; D possibly corresponds to TRBD2 (5 bases). The CDR3 consists of 16 residues. V dropped 1 base and J dropped 0 bases, with 10 bases sitting between them. From germline, CDR1 is SGHAT and CDR2 FQDESV (reference sequence). The CDR3 here is CASSLGEFVSYNEQFF. In DNA, the CDR3 is TGTGCCAGCAGCTTAGGGGAGTTTGTCTCCTACAATGAGCAGTTCTTC.

Comments on this clone: The same CDR3 arises from other DNA sequences in this sample as well. V is TRBV4-3 and J is TRBJ1-2; D remains unclear. The V gene lost 0 bases and the J gene lost 2 bases, with 7 bases spanning the gap. The CDR3 loop spans 14 amino acids. The germline V gene has CDR1 LGHNA and CDR2 YSLEER. The CDR3 nucleotides are TGCGCCAGCAGCCAAGATAGAGGGAACTATGGCTACACCTTC. It translates to CASSQDRGNYGYTF.

J is TRBJ2-2 and V is TRBV7-3; perhaps TRBD1 as D (6 bases). Trimming took 5 bases from V and 7 from J, leaving 23 bases between them. CDR3 length equals 17 residues. Germline loops: CDR1 SGHTA, CDR2 FQGTGA. CDR3 protein: CASSLLPRTAEIGELFF. The CDR3 nucleotides are TGTGCCAGCAGCCTACTGCCGAGGACAGCAGAGATCGGGGAGCTGTTTTTT.

The V and J genes are TRBV5-1 and TRBJ2-2; D remains ambiguous. Germline assignment: CDR1 SGHRS and CDR2 YFSETQ. The germline V and J ends were trimmed by 1 base and 1 base, with 8 bases remaining between them. The CDR3 has 15 residues. The CDR3 DNA follows: TGCGCCAGCAGCTTGAAACCGGGGAACACCGGGGAGCTGTTTTTT. Translation: CASSLKPGNTGELFF.

The chain joins TRBV25-1 to TRBJ1-2; 9 nucleotides align to TRBD1. The CDR3 has 17 residues. Germline-derived CDR1 and CDR2 are MGHDK and SYGVNS. With 0 bases clipped from V and 8 bases from J, the junction kept 13 bases outside the gene matches. Here the CDR3 DNA reads TGTGCCAGCAGTGAATATGGACAGGGGAATTTTGGTAACGGCTACACCTTC. Translated, it gives CASSEYGQGNFGNGYTF.

The rearrangement uses TRBV27 and TRBJ2-7; D is unresolved. Germline V lookup: CDR1 MNHEY, CDR2 SMNVEV (reference sequence). This CDR3 is built from 14 residues. Deletions cut 0 bases from V and 3 bases from J, with 9 bases between. DNA of the CDR3: TGTGCCAGCAGTTTATCGTACTGGGACTACGAGCAGTACTTC. Protein: CASSLSYWDYEQYF.

The chain combines TRBV21-1 with TRBJ2-5; the table's D call, TRBD2, has no DNA check behind it. TRBV21-1 is given as a pseudogene. The length of the CDR3 is 12 residues. This CDR3 reads CASWTRKETQYF. The CDR3 DNA reads TGTGCCAGCTGGACTCGAAAAGAGACCCAGTACTTC.

This clone was seen once. This chain links TRBV2 with TRBJ2-2; D unclear. The germline CDR1 and CDR2 sequences are SNHLY and FYNNEI. The CDR3 runs 13 residues. Trimming pared 8 bases from V and 4 bases from J, leaving 11 bases between. CDR3 sequence reads: CASLWVGTGELFF. The CDR3 coding sequence is TGTGCCAGCCTGTGGGTGGGCACCGGGGAGCTGTTTTTT.

The chain employs TRBV2 and TRBJ2-2; 12 nucleotides match TRBD1. V shed 6 bases, J shed 5 bases, and the junction held 4 bases outside the gene matches. CDR3 length: 15 amino acids. The germline V gene encodes CDR1 SNHLY and CDR2 FYNNEI. The CDR3 region has the DNA TGTGCCAGCAGCAGGGACAGGGGGCGAACCGGGGAGCTGTTTTTT. It encodes CASSRDRGRTGELFF.

The chain uses TRBV30 and TRBJ2-7; the match to TRBD1 covers 8 bases. Unmatched junction bases numbered 5, after V lost 3 bases and J lost 4 bases. There are 13 residues in the CDR3. CDR1 is GTSNPN, CDR2 SVGIG, per germline (reference sequence). CDR3 nucleotides: TGTGCCTGGAGGGAACAGGGGGGTTACGAGCAGTACTTC. Translating gives CAWREQGGYEQYF.

The chain couples TRBV28 to TRBJ1-4; the D is unclear. Per the germline V gene, CDR1 is MDHEN and CDR2 is SYDVKM. V was clipped by 6 bases and J by 8 bases, with 13 bases between them. The length of the CDR3 is 13 residues. CDR3 nucleotides: TGTGCCAGCAGCAGGTCACGGCCGGAAAAACTGTTTTTT. Protein: CASSRSRPEKLFF.

The chain has TRBV27 and TRBJ2-4; D unclear. The V end lost 5 bases, the J end lost 1 base, and 12 bases lay between the germline ends. CDR3 size: 15 residues. CDR1 and CDR2 from the germline V gene are MNHEY and SMNVEV (reference sequence). The CDR3 DNA is TGTGCCAGCAGTCCCCTCCCCTGGGCCAAAAACATTCAGTACTTC. Its protein product is CASSPLPWAKNIQYF.

The chain has TRBV6-6 and TRBJ2-7; TRBD2 matches at 12 bases. This CDR3 comprises 13 residues. From germline, CDR1 is MNHNY and CDR2 SVGAGI (reference sequence). V shed 11 bases and J 5 bases; nucleotides not matched to a gene: 7. Written as DNA, the CDR3 is TGTGCCGGACGACTAGCGGGAGACCACGAGCAGTACTTC. Translation gives CAGRLAGDHEQYF.

This chain joins TRBV7-2 and TRBJ2-5; D gene ambiguous. The DNA end is a closer match to TRBJ2-7, so the J assignment may be wrong. Germline V gene data show CDR1 as SGHTA and CDR2 as FQGNSA. This CDR3 has 14 residues. The CDR3 bases are TGTGCCAGCAGCTTAGTCGGGCAGGCATACGAGCAGTACTTC. This sequence encodes CASSLVGQAYEQYF.

V and J are TRBV13 and TRBJ2-7, with D tentatively TRBD1 or TRBD2 (6 bases each). The CDR3 contains 14 residues. Germline CDR1 is PRHDT and CDR2 is FYEKMQ (reference sequence). The V end was cut by 7 bases, the J end by 5 bases, with 18 bases between. DNA for the CDR3: TGTGCCAGCACTATTAGACAGGCGGGGCACGAGCAGTACTTC. Its translation is CASTIRQAGHEQYF.

The V call is TRBV6-1, the J call TRBJ1-1; D is possibly TRBD1 (6 bases). This CDR3 is 13 amino acids long. Germline CDR1 and CDR2: MNHNS and SASEGT. Trimming removed 4 bases from V and 5 bases from J, with 11 bases in between. Here the CDR3 reads CASSGQVWTEAFF. As DNA, the CDR3 is TGTGCCAGCAGTGGACAGGTATGGACTGAAGCTTTCTTT.

The V gene is TRBV7-3, the J gene TRBJ2-3; possible D gene TRBD2, 5 bases. V was shortened by 5 bases and J by 0 bases, with 15 bases between the two germline ends. The CDR3 runs to 16 residues. Germline V gene lookup returns CDR1 SGHTA and CDR2 FQGTGA. CDR3 residues: CASSPQDSISTDTQYF. In DNA form, the CDR3 reads TGTGCCAGCAGCCCCCAGGACTCCATTAGCACAGATACGCAGTATTTT. Complete variable domain (other parts from reference TRBV7-3 and TRBJ2-3): GAGVSQTPSNKVTEKGKYVELRCDPISGHTALYWYRQSLGQGPEFLIYFQGTGAADDSGLPNDRFFAVRPEGSVSTLKIQRTERGDSAVYLCASSPQDSISTDTQYFGPGTRLTVL.